The clone carrying this TCR beta chain was found many times. The source of the sample is a study of cytomegalovirus exposure and HLA in healthy donors. As for the study in general: In an early release, HLA-typed donors contributed about 79 million unique TCR sequences.

With 60 Vbeta and 13 Jbeta primers, the PCR was carried out. The assay was immunoSEQ multiplex PCR, and TCRdb's table has in-frame clones only and misses some. The sample has 110,000 to 150,000 clones; approximately 68% are singletons. Trimming stripped 3 bases from V and 1 base from J, with 10 bases between. The CDR3 loop spans 14 amino acids. Germline V CDR1 and CDR2: SGHRS, YFSETQ. The gene calls are TRBV5-1 and TRBJ1-1, with a tentative D call TRBD1 (5 bases). Source material: PBMCs. This sequence originates from a man between 35 and 55 years old in good health and CMV-seronegative. The CDR3 bases are TGCGCCAGCAGCTCGGACACTTGGAACACTGAAGCTTTCTTT. This codes for CASSSDTWNTEAFF.